These 27 T cell receptor beta chains originate from one sample sequenced in a study of STAT5B mutations in CD4+ large granular lymphocyte leukemia. Profiling relied on immunoSEQ multiplex PCR, and the TCRdb table lists in-frame clones only, not all of them. The sample lists fewer than 40,000 clones; under 80% were seen once. Sequencing used CD4+ T cells from blood buffy coats. These receptors all stem from a human donor in good health.

The gene calls are TRBV9 and TRBJ1-1, with a possible D match to TRBD1 (5 bases). This CDR3 comprises 14 residues. Germline V gene lookup returns CDR1 SGDLS and CDR2 YYNGEE. V gave up 4 bases and J gave up 4 bases, with 14 bases separating them. The CDR3 protein is CASSPREGPTEAFF. Written as DNA, the CDR3 is TGTGCCAGCAGCCCCAGGGAGGGGCCCACTGAAGCTTTCTTT.

This clone was detected only a few times. The chain uses TRBV19 and TRBJ1-4, with TRBD1 matching over 8 bases. CDR3 length: 14 residues. After removal of 6 bases from V and 2 bases from J, the junction contained 2 bases not matched to a gene. Germline V gene sequence: CDR1 LNHDA, CDR2 SQIVND (reference sequence). The CDR3 nucleotides read TGTGCCAGTAGGAGACAGGGGACTAATGAAAAACTGTTTTTT. Its translation is CASRRQGTNEKLFF.

V usage is TRBV7-6 and J usage is TRBJ2-7; 10 nucleotides line up with TRBD1. The V segment lost 1 base and the J segment 2 bases; nucleotides outside the gene matches: 5. Germline CDR1 is SGHVS and CDR2 is FNYEAQ. The CDR3 length is 16 residues. The CDR3 DNA is TGTGCCAGCAGCTTAGTCGCTGGACAGGGGGCCTACGAGCAGTACTTC. It yields the protein CASSLVAGQGAYEQYF.

The chain links TRBV15 to TRBJ1-4; D gene unclear. Trimming took 3 bases from V and 5 from J, leaving 16 bases between them. CDR1 and CDR2 from the germline V gene are LNHNV and YYDKDF (reference sequence). This CDR3 contains 16 residues. This CDR3 reads CATSRSSGRPNEKLFF. CDR3 nucleotide sequence: TGTGCCACCAGCAGGTCCAGCGGCAGGCCAAATGAAAAACTGTTTTTT.

The DNA of the CDR3 is TGTGCCAGCAGCTCCTTGAGCTTAGCGGGAGGGACCATAGCCAAAAACATTCAGTACTTC. Amino acid sequence: CASSSLSLAGGTIAKNIQYF. The rearrangement links TRBV7-8 to TRBJ2-4, with TRBD2 matching 11 bases. Trimming cost V 4 bases and J 0 bases; bases outside gene matches: 14. Germline-derived CDR1 and CDR2 are SGHVS and FQNEAQ. The CDR3 is 20 residues long.

In this sample, this clone turned up a few times. The chain couples TRBV10-2 to TRBJ1-1; a possible D gene is TRBD1 (5 bases). Germline V gene lookup returns CDR1 WSHSY and CDR2 SAAADI. This CDR3 spans 11 amino acids. The CDR3 region is CATRENTEAFF. CDR3 in DNA: TGCGCGACCAGGGAGAACACTGAAGCTTTCTTT.

The CDR3: CASSRWTGRVEKLFF. Here the CDR3 DNA reads TGTGCCAGCAGCCGGTGGACAGGGAGGGTTGAAAAACTGTTTTTT. The chain couples TRBV5-6 to TRBJ1-4; 8 bases are a match to TRBD1. The CDR3 is made up of 15 amino acids. CDR1 and CDR2 from the germline V gene are SGHDT and YYEEEE. The ends lost 4 bases at V and 7 bases at J; junction bases unmatched: 9.

The CDR3 DNA is TGTGCCAGCAGAGGATCGGAGGGGAATTCACCCCTCCACTTT. Its translation is CASRGSEGNSPLHF. The V and J genes are TRBV6-1 and TRBJ1-6, with D possibly being TRBD1 (5 bases). Trimming took off 6 bases at V and 7 bases at J, with 13 bases between the two ends. The CDR3 sequence is 14 residues long. CDR1 is MNHNS and CDR2 is SASEGT in the germline V gene.

The chain carries TRBV6-6 and TRBJ2-7; D is perhaps TRBD1 (5 bases). The CDR3 length is 13 residues. Looked up from germline, CDR1 is MNHNY and CDR2 is SVGAGI (reference sequence). Trimming removed 6 bases at V and 6 bases at J, with 15 bases between. The CDR3 sequence is CASSIGFRGEQYF. CDR3 bases: TGTGCCAGCAGCATCGGGTTTAGGGGCGAGCAGTACTTC.

The chain has TRBV15 and TRBJ1-4; tentatively, D is TRBD1 (6 bases). The CDR3 consists of 14 residues. CDR1 is LNHNV and CDR2 is YYDKDF in the germline V gene (reference sequence). V dropped 3 bases and J dropped 5 bases, with 10 bases sitting between them. CDR3 bases: TGTGCCACCAGCAGGGACAGCCTAAATGAAAAACTGTTTTTT. Amino acids: CATSRDSLNEKLFF. Based on the CDR3 plus reference TRBV15 and TRBJ1-4, the full variable domain is DAMVIQNPRYQVTQFGKPVTLSCSQTLNHNVMYWYQQKSSQAPKLLFHYYDKDFNNEADTPDNFQSRRPNTSFCFLDIRSPGLGDTAMYLCATSRDSLNEKLFFGSGTQLSVL.

This sequence joins TRBV2 and TRBJ2-2, with 10 positions matching TRBD1. CDR3 length: 15 amino acids. The V segment lost 6 bases and the J segment 6 bases; nucleotides outside the gene matches: 7. Germline CDR1 reads SNHLY; CDR2 reads FYNNEI. In nucleotides, the CDR3 is TGTGCCAGCAGGCTATCCGGGACAGGGGCCGGGGAGCTGTTTTTT. As protein: CASRLSGTGAGELFF.

The chain uses TRBV5-8 and TRBJ1-5; a weak D match, TRBD1 (5 bases). The V end lost 7 bases, the J end lost 7 bases, and 12 bases lay between the germline ends. The CDR3 spans 12 residues. Germline V lookup: CDR1 SGHTS, CDR2 YDEGEE. In DNA form, the CDR3 reads TGTGCCAGCTCTCCCCGGGGGCAGCCCCAGCATTTT. Its protein is CASSPRGQPQHF.

The rearrangement uses TRBV5-5 and TRBJ2-6; D remains ambiguous. CDR3 length equals 17 residues. Germline V lookup: CDR1 SGHKS, CDR2 YYEKEE (reference sequence). V lost 1 base and J lost 0, with 11 bases in between. As DNA, the CDR3 is TGTGCCAGCAGCTTGTTGTCAGCTGACTCTGGGGCCAACGTCCTGACTTTC. Protein sequence: CASSLLSADSGANVLTF. Full variable domain (missing parts from reference TRBV5-5 and TRBJ2-6): DAGVTQSPTHLIKTRGQQVTLRCSPISGHKSVSWYQQVLGQGPQFIFQYYEKEERGRGNFPDRFSARQFPNYSSELNVNALLLGDSALYLCASSLLSADSGANVLTFGAGSRLTVL.

V gene TRBV5-5 combines with J gene TRBJ1-1; 9 nucleotides match TRBD1. The CDR3 totals 16 residues. Per the germline V gene, CDR1 is SGHKS and CDR2 is YYEKEE (reference sequence). V lost 3 bases and J lost 4; bases outside the gene matches: 10. For the CDR3, the DNA is TGTGCCAGCAGCTACAATTACAGGGGGCCGGGCACTGAAGCTTTCTTT. Translating gives CASSYNYRGPGTEAFF.

This clone was counted once. The chain has TRBV29-1 and TRBJ2-5, with 8 bases aligning to TRBD1. The end of the DNA aligns better with TRBJ2-7, so the J call may be wrong. The CDR3 sequence is 15 residues long. Germline CDR1 is SQVTM and CDR2 is ANQGSEA. The CDR3 DNA is TGCAGCGTTCTACTACCCGACAGGGGACATTACGAGCAGTACTTC. Its protein product is CSVLLPDRGHYEQYF.

The J gene is TRBJ1-2, the V gene TRBV14, with D possibly TRBD1 on 6 matching bases. The CDR3 covers 13 residues. Germline values: CDR1 SGHDN, CDR2 FVKESK. Trimming took off 4 bases at V and 4 bases at J, with 10 bases between the two ends. The CDR3 reads CASSRRDTYGYTF. The CDR3 region has the DNA TGTGCCAGCAGCCGCCGGGACACCTATGGCTACACCTTC.

V usage is TRBV18 and J usage is TRBJ1-1, with TRBD1 matching 9 bases. V shed 4 bases and J 6 bases; nucleotides not matched to a gene: 18. Per the germline V gene, CDR1 is KGHSH and CDR2 is LQKENI. CDR3 length: 18 amino acids. The CDR3, as DNA: TGTGCCAGCTCACTATCGGGACAGGGACAGGCGGGGGGCCCTGAAGCTTTCTTT. Translating it yields CASSLSGQGQAGGPEAFF.

The chain links TRBV18 to TRBJ1-3, with D tentatively TRBD1 (6 bases). The CDR3 has 17 residues. Trimming left V 6 bases short and J 0 bases short, with 18 bases between. CDR1 KGHSH and CDR2 LQKENI come from the germline V gene. The CDR3 nucleotides are TGTGCCAGCTCGAGGGACGCAGGGGTGTCCTCTGGAAACACCATATATTTT. This gives the protein CASSRDAGVSSGNTIYF.

The rearrangement links TRBV27 to TRBJ2-1, with 10 bases fitting TRBD2. CDR3 size: 15 residues. Germline CDR1 is MNHEY and CDR2 is SMNVEV (reference sequence). V shed 6 bases and J 5 bases; nucleotides not matched to a gene: 7. The DNA of the CDR3 is TGTGCCAGCAGCTTTAGCGGGGGGCATCACAATGAGCAGTTCTTC. Amino acid sequence: CASSFSGGHHNEQFF.

The chain couples TRBV10-2 to TRBJ2-7; D is undetermined. The ends were cut back, 4 bases at V and 7 bases at J, with 11 bases in the middle. CDR3 size: 12 residues. Germline loops: CDR1 WSHSY, CDR2 SAAADI. The CDR3 DNA is TGCGCCAGCAGTGTTGCGGTTTTTGAGCAGTACTTC. Translated: CASSVAVFEQYF.

This chain joins TRBV28 and TRBJ1-2; TRBD1 might be the D (6 bases). This CDR3 contains 17 residues. V lost 1 base to trimming and J lost 7 bases, with 22 bases between them. Germline assignment: CDR1 MDHEN and CDR2 SYDVKM. The CDR3 sequence: CASSLFGVLRGALGYTF. CDR3 nucleotide sequence: TGTGCCAGCAGTTTATTTGGTGTTCTGCGGGGGGCACTTGGCTACACCTTC.

The chain joins TRBV6-5 to TRBJ1-1; D is perhaps TRBD1 (5 bases). Germline values: CDR1 MNHEY, CDR2 SVGAGI. The CDR3 loop spans 14 amino acids. Trimming stripped 6 bases from V and 4 bases from J, with 15 bases between. The CDR3 sequence: CASSAGAAGTEAFF. Written as DNA, the CDR3 is TGTGCCAGCAGCGCCGGGGCGGCGGGCACTGAAGCTTTCTTT.

The V call is TRBV12-5, the J call TRBJ2-7, with TRBD1 as a possible D gene (7 bases). Per the germline V gene, CDR1 is LGHNT and CDR2 is FRNRAP. Trimming took off 5 bases at V and 4 bases at J, with 15 bases between the two ends. The CDR3 length is 14 residues. This CDR3 reads CASGPPGGNYEQYF. In DNA, the CDR3 is TGTGCTAGTGGTCCCCCAGGGGGGAATTACGAGCAGTACTTC. The whole variable domain, filled in from reference TRBV12-5 and TRBJ2-7, reads DARVTQTPRHKVTEMGQEVTMRCQPILGHNTVFWYRQTMMQGLELLAYFRNRAPLDDSGMPKDRFSAEMPDATLATLKIQPSEPRDSAVYFCASGPPGGNYEQYFGPGTRLTVT.

Notes on this clone: A read error may produce the germline difference seen at one junction end. The gene calls are TRBV7-9 and TRBJ2-7; possibly TRBD1 or TRBD2 for D (5 bases each). CDR3 size: 12 residues. Germline CDR1 reads SEHNR; CDR2 reads FQNEAQ (reference sequence). CDR3 nucleotides: TGTGTCAGCAGCTTAGAGGGGTACGAGCAGTACTTC. Residues: CVSSLEGYEQYF.

The rearrangement joins TRBV5-1 to TRBJ2-7; TRBD1 aligns across 7 bases. The ends lost 0 bases at V and 0 bases at J; junction bases unmatched: 3. This CDR3 region has 15 residues. CDR1 and CDR2 from the germline V gene are SGHRS and YFSETQ. The DNA for the CDR3 is TGCGCCAGCAGCTTGGTAGCAGGGGGCTCCTACGAGCAGTACTTC. It yields the protein CASSLVAGGSYEQYF.

This chain links TRBV6-1 with TRBJ2-1; D is uncertain. Germline V gene lookup returns CDR1 MNHNS and CDR2 SASEGT. The V gene lost 7 bases and the J gene lost 3 bases, with 16 bases spanning the gap. CDR3 size: 15 residues. CDR3 in amino acids: CASTVGNLGYNEQFF. The CDR3 bases are TGTGCCAGCACCGTAGGGAATCTAGGCTACAATGAGCAGTTCTTC.

This clone was seen a few times. The chain employs TRBV5-1 and TRBJ2-3; TRBD1 might be the D (5 bases). V was pared by 2 bases and J by 1 base, with 14 bases between. Looked up from germline, CDR1 is SGHRS and CDR2 is YFSETQ. The CDR3 spans 16 residues. The CDR3 nucleotides are TGCGCCAGCAGCTTAGGGGCCCACGAGGGCACAGATACGCAGTATTTT. Protein: CASSLGAHEGTDTQYF.